Listed below are T cell receptor beta chains from one sample, sequenced in a study of early T cells in non-severe SARS-CoV-2 infection. TCRdb processed the 5' RACE reads anew with MiXCR; each CDR3 protein has one entry. The data hold some 77,000 distinct CDR3 sequences, with 4.5% to 6% observed a single time. The sequencing here drew on whole blood, taken at baseline. These receptors were collected from an adult who was a healthcare worker with PCR-confirmed SARS-CoV-2 infection or an uninfected control (not recorded which). Each CDR3 is given with its conserved first and last residue. A D gene is named only where the DNA matches it firmly. A row's size may be missing; if present it is once, few, many or a size class.

d_call	v_call	clone_size	j_call	cdr3_aa	cdr3_nt
-	TRBV12-3/TRBV12-4	many	TRBJ2-7	CASSGGSGRYEQYF	TGTGCCAGCAGTGGGGGTAGTGGACGGTACGAGCAGTACTTC
TRBD1	TRBV10-1	many	TRBJ2-5	CASSDRTGSQETQYF	TGCGCCAGCAGTGACCGGACAGGTAGCCAAGAGACCCAGTACTTC
-	TRBV7-2	many	TRBJ1-3	CASSSTGSSGNTIYF	TGTGCCAGCAGTTCTACAGGGAGCTCTGGAAACACCATATATTTT
-	TRBV19	many	TRBJ1-2	CASSIARTYLF	TGTGCCAGTAGTATAGCCCGGACGTACTTATTC
-	TRBV6-5	many	TRBJ1-1	CASSLYRERTEAFF	TGTGCCAGCAGTTTATACAGGGAGCGCACTGAAGCTTTCTTT
TRBD1	TRBV12-3/TRBV12-4	many	TRBJ1-4	CASSLGGTGRGEKLFF	TGTGCCAGCAGTTTAGGAGGGACAGGGAGGGGTGAAAAACTGTTTTTT
-	TRBV29-1	few	TRBJ2-7	CSVEVTDEQYF	TGCAGCGTTGAAGTCACCGACGAGCAGTACTTC
-	TRBV7-7	once	TRBJ2-2	CASSSRPADSYTGELFF	TGTGCCAGCAGCTCCCGACCCGCGGACAGCTACACCGGGGAGCTGTTTTTT
-	TRBV20-1	many	TRBJ2-1	CSARPTGTLGNEQFF	TGCAGTGCTAGGCCTACCGGGACTCTGGGCAATGAGCAGTTCTTC
TRBD2	TRBV20-1	many	TRBJ2-3	CSASAGVRGDTQYF	TGCAGTGCCTCAGCGGGAGTTCGCGGAGATACGCAGTATTTT
-	TRBV19	many	TRBJ1-5	CASSPRVNLAQPQHF	TGTGCCAGTAGCCCCAGGGTCAATTTGGCTCAGCCCCAGCATTTT
-	TRBV11-2	-	TRBJ2-7	CASSRRTMEQYF	TGTGCCAGCAGCCGCAGGACGATGGAGCAGTACTTC
TRBD1	TRBV6-4	many	TRBJ2-1	CASRPLATGGMDNEQFF	TGTGCCAGCAGACCCCTGGCCACAGGGGGTATGGACAATGAGCAGTTCTTC
-	TRBV29-1	many	TRBJ2-3	CSVEPGDLLTQYF	TGCAGCGTTGAACCAGGCGATCTCCTTACGCAGTATTTT
-	TRBV7-8	many	TRBJ1-1	CASSDRLFGTEAFF	TGTGCCAGCAGCGACCGGTTGTTCGGCACTGAAGCTTTCTTT
-	TRBV6-6	many	TRBJ1-3	CASSYTSESESNSGNTIYF	TGTGCCAGCAGTTACACATCCGAGTCCGAGTCGAACTCTGGAAACACCATATATTTT
-	TRBV14	many	TRBJ2-7	CASSPGTTAGGQYF	TGTGCCAGCAGCCCTGGGACGACGGCGGGTGGGCAGTACTTC
-	TRBV29-1	many	TRBJ2-7	CSVSLGPSYEQYF	TGCAGCGTTTCTCTGGGCCCGTCCTACGAGCAGTACTTC
-	TRBV12-3/TRBV12-4	-	TRBJ1-2	CASSLADSGGYTF	TGTGCCAGCAGTTTGGCGGACAGTGGAGGCTACACCTTC
-	TRBV12-3/TRBV12-4	few	TRBJ2-3	CASSSAPARSSTDTQYF	TGTGCCAGCAGTTCCGCGCCAGCCCGGTCTAGCACAGATACGCAGTATTTT
-	TRBV7-6	few	TRBJ2-1	CASSLSRGDEQFF	TGTGCCAGCAGCTTATCCAGGGGGGATGAGCAGTTCTTC
-	TRBV29-1	-	TRBJ2-5	CSAGDLKETQYF	TGCAGCGCAGGGGACCTTAAAGAGACCCAGTACTTC
-	TRBV12-3/TRBV12-4	few	TRBJ1-1	CASSLDFVEAFF	TGTGCCAGCAGTTTAGACTTCGTTGAAGCTTTCTTT
-	TRBV29-1	-	TRBJ1-2	CSVEEGQGYTF	TGCAGCGTTGAAGAGGGGCAAGGCTACACCTTC
TRBD1	TRBV6-1	few	TRBJ1-5	CASREGQGRRNQPQHF	TGTGCCAGCAGAGAAGGACAGGGGCGCCGCAATCAGCCCCAGCATTTT
-	TRBV29-1	many	TRBJ2-7	CSVESGQTYEQYF	TGCAGCGTTGAATCTGGTCAGACGTACGAGCAGTACTTC
-	TRBV20-1	many	TRBJ2-3	CSARDLGRSSTDTQYF	TGCAGTGCTAGAGATCTGGGCAGGTCTAGCACAGATACGCAGTATTTT
TRBD1	TRBV5-1	-	TRBJ2-3	CASLRTGGSTDTQYF	TGCGCCAGCTTGCGGACAGGGGGCAGCACAGATACGCAGTATTTT
-	TRBV20-1	many	TRBJ1-1	CSASRGQGNTEAFF	TGCAGTGCTAGTAGAGGTCAGGGGAACACTGAAGCTTTCTTT
-	TRBV28	-	TRBJ2-7	CASSVLSYEQYF	TGTGCCAGCAGCGTACTCTCCTACGAGCAGTACTTC
-	TRBV30	few	TRBJ1-1	CAWSYTEDTEAFF	TGTGCCTGGAGTTACACCGAAGACACTGAAGCTTTCTTT
-	TRBV5-5	many	TRBJ1-3	CASSERFGVNTIYF	TGTGCCAGCAGCGAACGGTTTGGGGTCAACACCATATATTTT
-	TRBV24-1	-	TRBJ2-4	CATSDPRTAPRNIQYF	TGTGCCACCAGTGACCCTAGGACCGCCCCTCGAAACATTCAGTACTTC
-	TRBV27	many	TRBJ2-1	CATSTESYNEQFF	TGTGCCACCTCTACAGAATCCTACAATGAGCAGTTCTTC
-	TRBV2	-	TRBJ2-3	CASSASRTDTQYF	TGTGCCAGCAGTGCATCCCGCACAGATACGCAGTATTTT
-	TRBV20-1	many	TRBJ1-4	CSATYVPREKLFF	TGCAGTGCTACGTATGTGCCTCGGGAAAAACTGTTTTTT
-	TRBV29-1	-	TRBJ2-3	CSAEAGDFTDTQYF	TGCAGCGCCGAAGCAGGGGATTTCACAGATACGCAGTATTTT
TRBD1	TRBV27	few	TRBJ1-1	CASSRRTGGEDEAFF	TGTGCCAGCAGTCGAAGGACAGGGGGCGAAGATGAAGCTTTCTTT
TRBD2	TRBV10-3	many	TRBJ2-7	CAIRGTSGSGYEQYF	TGTGCCATCAGGGGGACTAGCGGGAGTGGTTACGAGCAGTACTTC
-	TRBV7-3	many	TRBJ1-2	CASSLFPRGASDYGYTF	TGTGCCAGCAGCTTATTTCCCCGGGGGGCGAGCGACTATGGCTACACCTTC
-	TRBV29-1	many	TRBJ1-1	CSVEAAMNTEAFF	TGCAGCGTTGAGGCAGCAATGAACACTGAAGCTTTCTTT
-	TRBV29-1	many	TRBJ1-1	CSVESGNTEAFF	TGCAGCGTTGAGAGTGGGAACACTGAAGCTTTCTTT
-	TRBV7-2	few	TRBJ1-1	CASSLMARSAIYNTEAFF	TGTGCCAGCAGCTTAATGGCCCGTTCAGCCATATATAACACTGAAGCTTTCTTT
-	TRBV9	few	TRBJ2-3	CASSVSGGMEDTQYF	TGTGCCAGCAGCGTATCCGGCGGGATGGAGGATACGCAGTATTTT
-	TRBV20-1	few	TRBJ1-1	CSATPGFTEAFF	TGCAGTGCCACCCCGGGGTTTACTGAAGCTTTCTTT
-	TRBV27	-	TRBJ1-5	CASSQGTLGQPQHF	TGTGCCAGCAGTCAAGGGACGCTGGGGCAGCCCCAGCATTTT
TRBD1	TRBV28	many	TRBJ2-7	CASSTGGIYEQYF	TGTGCCAGCAGTACAGGGGGCATCTACGAGCAGTACTTC
TRBD1	TRBV10-2	many	TRBJ2-1	CASIDMDRGSHNEQFF	TGCGCCAGCATCGATATGGACAGGGGATCCCACAATGAGCAGTTCTTC
-	TRBV20-1	many	TRBJ1-6	CSAPTVPYNSPLHF	TGCAGTGCTCCGACCGTTCCCTATAATTCACCCCTCCACTTT
TRBD1	TRBV12-3/TRBV12-4	many	TRBJ2-1	CASSSQGGYNEQFF	TGTGCCAGCAGTTCACAGGGGGGTTACAATGAGCAGTTCTTC
TRBD1	TRBV20-1	few	TRBJ2-7	CSAPQGFYEQYF	TGCAGTGCTCCACAGGGGTTTTACGAGCAGTACTTC
TRBD1	TRBV11-2	few	TRBJ1-1	CASTQGTAEAFF	TGTGCCAGCACCCAAGGGACAGCTGAAGCTTTCTTT
-	TRBV12-3/TRBV12-4	many	TRBJ1-4	CASSTRRFFATNEKLFF	TGTGCCAGCAGTACTAGACGGTTCTTTGCAACTAATGAAAAACTGTTTTTT
-	TRBV29-1	many	TRBJ2-3	CSAAGLPGTDTQYF	TGCAGCGCTGCGGGACTCCCAGGCACAGATACGCAGTATTTT
-	TRBV25-1	-	TRBJ1-4	CASSRHLGGDEKLFF	TGTGCCAGCAGTAGGCATCTGGGGGGGGATGAAAAACTGTTTTTT
-	TRBV5-1	-	TRBJ1-2	CASSLGPDSSSANYGYTF	TGCGCCAGCAGCTTGGGTCCGGACAGCTCCAGTGCTAACTATGGCTACACCTTC
-	TRBV7-2	few	TRBJ2-1	CASSVTTSLGPIHNEQFF	TGTGCCAGCAGCGTTACTACTAGTTTGGGTCCAATACACAATGAGCAGTTCTTC
-	TRBV2	many	TRBJ1-5	CASNVGSNQPQHF	TGTGCCAGCAATGTCGGTAGCAATCAGCCCCAGCATTTT
TRBD1	TRBV4-2	few	TRBJ1-5	CASSQDYGGTGFHQPQHF	TGTGCCAGCAGCCAAGATTATGGGGGGACAGGGTTTCATCAGCCCCAGCATTTT
TRBD1	TRBV5-1	-	TRBJ1-1	CASSLGQGRYTEAFF	TGCGCCAGCAGCTTGGGACAGGGAAGGTATACTGAAGCTTTCTTT